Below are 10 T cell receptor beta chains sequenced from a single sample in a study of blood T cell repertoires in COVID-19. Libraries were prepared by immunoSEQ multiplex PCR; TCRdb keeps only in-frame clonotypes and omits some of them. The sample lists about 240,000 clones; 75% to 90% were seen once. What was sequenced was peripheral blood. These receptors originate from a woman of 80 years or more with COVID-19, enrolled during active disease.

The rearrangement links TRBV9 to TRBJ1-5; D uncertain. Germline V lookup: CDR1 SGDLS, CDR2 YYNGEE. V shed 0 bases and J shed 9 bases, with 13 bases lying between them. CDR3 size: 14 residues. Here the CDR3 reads CASSVDSMAGPQHF. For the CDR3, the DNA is TGTGCCAGCAGCGTAGATTCCATGGCAGGGCCCCAGCATTTT.

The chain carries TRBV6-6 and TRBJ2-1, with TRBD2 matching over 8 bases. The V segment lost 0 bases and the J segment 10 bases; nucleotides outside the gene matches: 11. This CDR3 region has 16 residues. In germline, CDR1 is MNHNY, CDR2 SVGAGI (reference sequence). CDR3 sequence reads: CASSYSISGLAEEQFF. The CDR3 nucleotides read TGTGCCAGCAGTTACTCGATCTCAGGACTAGCCGAGGAGCAGTTCTTC.

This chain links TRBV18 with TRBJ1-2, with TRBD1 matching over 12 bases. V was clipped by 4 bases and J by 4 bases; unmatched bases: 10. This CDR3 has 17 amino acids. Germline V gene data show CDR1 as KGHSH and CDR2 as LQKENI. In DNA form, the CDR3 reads TGTGCCAGCTCACGATTCCCTCTGGGACAGGGGGCCTATGGCTACACCTTC. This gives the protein CASSRFPLGQGAYGYTF. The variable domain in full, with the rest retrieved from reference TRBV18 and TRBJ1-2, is NAGVMQNPRHLVRRRGQEARLRCSPMKGHSHVYWYRQLPEEGLKFMVYLQKENIIDESGMPKERFSAEFPKEGPSILRIQQVVRGDSAAYFCASSRFPLGQGAYGYTFGSGTRLTVV.

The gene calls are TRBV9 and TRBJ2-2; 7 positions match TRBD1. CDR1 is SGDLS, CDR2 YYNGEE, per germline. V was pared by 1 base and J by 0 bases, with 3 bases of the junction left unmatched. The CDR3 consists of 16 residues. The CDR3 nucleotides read TGTGCCAGCAGCGTAACCGGGACAGCGAACACCGGGGAGCTGTTTTTT. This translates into CASSVTGTANTGELFF.

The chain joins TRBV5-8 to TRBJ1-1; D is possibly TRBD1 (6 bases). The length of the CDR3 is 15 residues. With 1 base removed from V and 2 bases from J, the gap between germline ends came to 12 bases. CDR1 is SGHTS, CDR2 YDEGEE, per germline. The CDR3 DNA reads TGTGCCAGCAGCTTGCGGGCAGGGGTTAACACTGAAGCTTTCTTT. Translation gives CASSLRAGVNTEAFF. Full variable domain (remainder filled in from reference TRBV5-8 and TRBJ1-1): EAGVTQSPTHLIKTRGQQATLRCSPISGHTSVYWYQQALGLGLQFLLWYDEGEERNRGNFPPRFSGRQFPNYSSELNVNALELEDSALYLCASSLRAGVNTEAFFGQGTRLTVV.

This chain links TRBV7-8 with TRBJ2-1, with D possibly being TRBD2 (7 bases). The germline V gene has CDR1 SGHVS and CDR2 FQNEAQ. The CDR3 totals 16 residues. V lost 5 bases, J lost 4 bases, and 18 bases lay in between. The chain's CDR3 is CASSALGRGQYNEQFF. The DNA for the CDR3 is TGTGCCAGCAGCGCCCTAGGGCGGGGGCAATACAATGAGCAGTTCTTC.

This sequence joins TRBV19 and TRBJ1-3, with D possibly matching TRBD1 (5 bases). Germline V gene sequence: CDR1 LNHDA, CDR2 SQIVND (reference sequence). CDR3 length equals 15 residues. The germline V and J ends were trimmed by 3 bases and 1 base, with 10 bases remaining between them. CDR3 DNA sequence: TGTGCCAGTAGTATTTCCCGACAGTCTGGAAACACCATATATTTT. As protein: CASSISRQSGNTIYF.

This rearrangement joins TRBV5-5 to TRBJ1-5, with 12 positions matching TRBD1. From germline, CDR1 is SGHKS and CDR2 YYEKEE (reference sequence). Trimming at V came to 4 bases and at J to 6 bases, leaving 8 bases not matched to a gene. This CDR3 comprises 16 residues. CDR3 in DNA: TGTGCCAGCAGCATGGGGGACAGGGGGCCGGCTCAGCCCCAGCATTTT. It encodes CASSMGDRGPAQPQHF. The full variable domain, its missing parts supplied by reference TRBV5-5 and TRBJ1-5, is DAGVTQSPTHLIKTRGQQVTLRCSPISGHKSVSWYQQVLGQGPQFIFQYYEKEERGRGNFPDRFSARQFPNYSSELNVNALLLGDSALYLCASSMGDRGPAQPQHFGDGTRLSIL.

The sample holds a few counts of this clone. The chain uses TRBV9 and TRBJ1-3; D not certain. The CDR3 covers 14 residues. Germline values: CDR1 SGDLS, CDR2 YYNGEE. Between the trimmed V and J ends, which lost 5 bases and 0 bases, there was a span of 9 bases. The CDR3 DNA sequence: TGTGCCAGCAGTTCCTTTTCCTCTGGAAACACCATATATTTT. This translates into CASSSFSSGNTIYF.

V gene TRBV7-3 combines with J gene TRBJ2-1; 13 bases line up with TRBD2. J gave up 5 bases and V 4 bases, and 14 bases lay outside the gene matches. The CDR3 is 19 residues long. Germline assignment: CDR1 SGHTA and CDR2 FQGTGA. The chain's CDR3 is CASSSGLAGVTWGHNEQFF. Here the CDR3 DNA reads TGTGCCAGCAGCTCCGGACTAGCGGGAGTTACTTGGGGGCACAATGAGCAGTTCTTC.